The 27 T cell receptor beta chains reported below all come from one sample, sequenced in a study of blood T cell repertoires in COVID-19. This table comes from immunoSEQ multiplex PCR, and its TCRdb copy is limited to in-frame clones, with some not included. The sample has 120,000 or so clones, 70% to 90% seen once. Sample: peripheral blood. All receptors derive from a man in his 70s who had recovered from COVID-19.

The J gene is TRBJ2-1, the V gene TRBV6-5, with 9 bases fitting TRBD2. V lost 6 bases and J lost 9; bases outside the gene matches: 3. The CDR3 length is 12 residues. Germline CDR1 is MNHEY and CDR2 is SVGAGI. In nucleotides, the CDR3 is TGTGCCAGCAGCGCTAGCGGGATTGAGCAGTTCTTC. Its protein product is CASSASGIEQFF.

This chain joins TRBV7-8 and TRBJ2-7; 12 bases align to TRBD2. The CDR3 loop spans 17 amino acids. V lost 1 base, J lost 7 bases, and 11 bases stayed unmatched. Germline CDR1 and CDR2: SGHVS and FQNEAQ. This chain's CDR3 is CASSLVGATSGSGEQYF. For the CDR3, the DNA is TGTGCCAGCAGCTTAGTTGGGGCGACTAGCGGGAGTGGGGAGCAGTACTTC.

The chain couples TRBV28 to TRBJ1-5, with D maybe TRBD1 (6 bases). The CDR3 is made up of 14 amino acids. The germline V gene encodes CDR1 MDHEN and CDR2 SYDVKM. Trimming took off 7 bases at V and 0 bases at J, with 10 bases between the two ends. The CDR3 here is CASTGQSSNQPQHF. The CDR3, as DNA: TGTGCCAGCACCGGACAGTCTAGCAATCAGCCCCAGCATTTT.

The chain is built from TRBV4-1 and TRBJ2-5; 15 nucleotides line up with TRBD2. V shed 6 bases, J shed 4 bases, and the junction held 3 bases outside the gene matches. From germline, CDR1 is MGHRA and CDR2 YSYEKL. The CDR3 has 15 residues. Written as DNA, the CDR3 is TGCGCCAGCAGGAGGACTAGCGGGGGGGCAGAGACCCAGTACTTC. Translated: CASRRTSGGAETQYF.

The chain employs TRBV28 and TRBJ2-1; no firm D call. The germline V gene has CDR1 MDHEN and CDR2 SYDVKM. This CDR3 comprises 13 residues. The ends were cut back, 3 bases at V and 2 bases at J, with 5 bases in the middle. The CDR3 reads CASSFTTYNEQFF. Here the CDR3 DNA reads TGTGCCAGCAGTTTCACTACCTACAATGAGCAGTTCTTC. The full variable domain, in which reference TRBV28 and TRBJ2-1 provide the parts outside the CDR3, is DVKVTQSSRYLVKRTGEKVFLECVQDMDHENMFWYRQDPGLGLRLIYFSYDVKMKEKGDIPEGYSVSREKKERFSLILESASTNQTSMYLCASSFTTYNEQFFGPGTRLTVL.

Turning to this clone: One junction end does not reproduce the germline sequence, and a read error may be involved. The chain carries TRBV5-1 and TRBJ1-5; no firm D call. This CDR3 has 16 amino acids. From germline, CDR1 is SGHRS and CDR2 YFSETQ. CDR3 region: CASSLEPLGSDQPQHF. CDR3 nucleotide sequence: TGCGCCAGCAGCTTGGAACCTTTGGGTAGCGATCAGCCCCAGCATTTT.

CDR3 coding DNA: TGTGCCAGCAGACCAGGACAGTCCTATGGCTACACCTTC. Translation gives CASRPGQSYGYTF. This chain links TRBV28 with TRBJ1-2; tentatively, D is TRBD1 (6 bases). There are 13 residues in the CDR3. The germline V and J ends were trimmed by 6 bases and 4 bases, with 12 bases remaining between them. Per the germline V gene, CDR1 is MDHEN and CDR2 is SYDVKM.

DNA of the CDR3: TGCAGTGCTAGCGCCAATCGGAAACTGTTTTTT. The encoded protein is CSASANRKLFF. The gene calls are TRBV20-1 and TRBJ1-4; D remains unclear. Germline V CDR1 and CDR2: DFQATT, SNEGSKA (reference sequence). Trimming took off 3 bases at V and 11 bases at J, with 10 bases between the two ends. The CDR3 length is 11 residues.

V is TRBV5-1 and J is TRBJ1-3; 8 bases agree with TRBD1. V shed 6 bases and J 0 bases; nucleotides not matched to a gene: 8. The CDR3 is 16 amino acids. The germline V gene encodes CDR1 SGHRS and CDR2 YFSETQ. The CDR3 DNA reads TGCGCCAGCACAATGGACAGGGTGAGCTCTGGAAACACCATATATTTT. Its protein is CASTMDRVSSGNTIYF.

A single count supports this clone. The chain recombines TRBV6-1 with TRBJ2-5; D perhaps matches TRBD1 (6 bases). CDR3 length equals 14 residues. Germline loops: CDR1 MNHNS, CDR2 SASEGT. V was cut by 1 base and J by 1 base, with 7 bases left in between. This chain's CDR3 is CASSEDRAQETQYF. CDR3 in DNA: TGTGCCAGCAGTGAAGACAGGGCCCAAGAGACCCAGTACTTC.

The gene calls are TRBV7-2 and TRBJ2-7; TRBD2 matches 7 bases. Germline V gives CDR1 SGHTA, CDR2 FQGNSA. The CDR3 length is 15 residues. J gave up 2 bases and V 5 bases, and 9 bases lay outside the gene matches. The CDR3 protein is CASSRSGAPAYEQYF. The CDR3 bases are TGTGCCAGCAGCCGGAGCGGGGCCCCGGCCTACGAGCAGTACTTC.

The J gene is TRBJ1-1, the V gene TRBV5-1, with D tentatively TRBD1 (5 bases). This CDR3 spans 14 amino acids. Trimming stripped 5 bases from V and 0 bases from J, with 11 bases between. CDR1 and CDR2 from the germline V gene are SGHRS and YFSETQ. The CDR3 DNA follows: TGCGCCAGCAGGTCGGGGGATCTGAACACTGAAGCTTTCTTT. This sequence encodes CASRSGDLNTEAFF.

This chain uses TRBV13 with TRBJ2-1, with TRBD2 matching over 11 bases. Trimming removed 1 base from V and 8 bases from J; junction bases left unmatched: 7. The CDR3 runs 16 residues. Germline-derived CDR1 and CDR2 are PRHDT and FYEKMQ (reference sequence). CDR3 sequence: CASSLVSSGGRDEQFF. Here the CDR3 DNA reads TGTGCCAGCAGCTTAGTGTCTAGCGGGGGGAGGGATGAGCAGTTCTTC.

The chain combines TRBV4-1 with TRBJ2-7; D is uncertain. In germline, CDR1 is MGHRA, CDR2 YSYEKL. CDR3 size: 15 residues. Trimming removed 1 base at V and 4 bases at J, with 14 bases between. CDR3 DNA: TGCGCCAGCAGCCAAGTAAGCGAGTCATCGTACGAGCAGTACTTC. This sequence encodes CASSQVSESSYEQYF.

The CDR3 region has the DNA TGTGCCAGCAGCTTGGGAGGGGCGATGCAGCCCCAGCATTTT. This translates into CASSLGGAMQPQHF. The rearrangement joins TRBV7-9 to TRBJ1-5, with D perhaps TRBD1 (5 bases). The CDR3 length is 14 residues. V lost 3 bases and J 7 bases, leaving 13 bases between the germline ends. CDR1 SEHNR and CDR2 FQNEAQ come from the germline V gene (reference sequence).

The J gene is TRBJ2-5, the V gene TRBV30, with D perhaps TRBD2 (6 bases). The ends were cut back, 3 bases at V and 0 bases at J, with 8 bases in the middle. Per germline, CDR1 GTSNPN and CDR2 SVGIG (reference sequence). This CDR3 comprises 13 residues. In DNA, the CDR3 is TGTGCCTGGAGCGGAGGGAACCAAGAGACCCAGTACTTC. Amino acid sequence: CAWSGGNQETQYF.

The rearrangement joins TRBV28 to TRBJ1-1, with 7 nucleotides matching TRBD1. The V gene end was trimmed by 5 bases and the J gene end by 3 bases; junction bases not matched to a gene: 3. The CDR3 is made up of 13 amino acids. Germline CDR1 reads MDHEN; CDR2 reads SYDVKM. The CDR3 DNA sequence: TGTGCCAGCAGTACAACAGGGGACACTGAAGCTTTCTTT. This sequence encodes CASSTTGDTEAFF.

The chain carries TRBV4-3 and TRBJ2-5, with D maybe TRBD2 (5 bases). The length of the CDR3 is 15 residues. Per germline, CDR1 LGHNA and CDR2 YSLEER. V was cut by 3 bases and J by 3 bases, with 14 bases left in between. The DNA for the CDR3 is TGCGCCAGCAGCCATGGACTGTCCCCTGAAGAGACCCAGTACTTC. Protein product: CASSHGLSPEETQYF.

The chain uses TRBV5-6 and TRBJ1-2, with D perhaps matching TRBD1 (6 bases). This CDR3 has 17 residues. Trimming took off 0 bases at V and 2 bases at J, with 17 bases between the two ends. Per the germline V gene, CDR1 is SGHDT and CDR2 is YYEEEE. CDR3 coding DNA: TGTGCCAGCAGCTTGGCCGGGTGGGGGCGCACAAACTATGGCTACACCTTC. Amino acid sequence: CASSLAGWGRTNYGYTF.

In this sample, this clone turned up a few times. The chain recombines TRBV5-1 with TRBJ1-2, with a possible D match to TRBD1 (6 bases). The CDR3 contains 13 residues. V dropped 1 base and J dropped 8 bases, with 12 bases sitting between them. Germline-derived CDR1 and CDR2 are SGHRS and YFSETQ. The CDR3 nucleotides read TGCGCCAGCAGCTTGAGGACAGAGGGGGGCTACACCTTC. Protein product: CASSLRTEGGYTF.

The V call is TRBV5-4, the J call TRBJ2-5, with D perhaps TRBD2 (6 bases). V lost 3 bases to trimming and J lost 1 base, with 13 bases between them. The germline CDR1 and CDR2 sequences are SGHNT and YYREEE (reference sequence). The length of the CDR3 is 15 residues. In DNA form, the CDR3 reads TGTGCCAGCAGCTCAGGTGGAGGGACCCAAGAGACCCAGTACTTC. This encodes CASSSGGGTQETQYF.

The CDR3 is CASSGNRNNEQFF. CDR3 bases: TGCGCCAGCAGTGGCAACAGGAACAATGAGCAGTTCTTC. The chain links TRBV10-2 to TRBJ2-1; D perhaps matches TRBD1 (5 bases). The CDR3 consists of 13 residues. V gave up 4 bases and J gave up 5 bases, with 9 bases separating them. Germline-derived CDR1 and CDR2 are WSHSY and SAAADI.

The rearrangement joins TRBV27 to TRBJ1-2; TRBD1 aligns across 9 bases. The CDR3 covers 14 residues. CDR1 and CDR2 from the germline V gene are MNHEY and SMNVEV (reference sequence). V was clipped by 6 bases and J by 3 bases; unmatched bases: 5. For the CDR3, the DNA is TGTGCCAGCAGCCCAGGGACAGGGTACTATGGCTACACCTTC. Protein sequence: CASSPGTGYYGYTF.

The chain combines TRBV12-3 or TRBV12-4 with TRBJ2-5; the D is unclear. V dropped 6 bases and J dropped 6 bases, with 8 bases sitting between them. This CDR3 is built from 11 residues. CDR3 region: CASRNIKTQYF. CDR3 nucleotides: TGTGCCAGCAGAAATATAAAGACCCAGTACTTC.

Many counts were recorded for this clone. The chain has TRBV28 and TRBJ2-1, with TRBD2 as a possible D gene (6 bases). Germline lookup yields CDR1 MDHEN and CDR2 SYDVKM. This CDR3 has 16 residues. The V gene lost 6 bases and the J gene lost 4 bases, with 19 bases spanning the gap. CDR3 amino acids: CASSFSPGTVYNEQFF. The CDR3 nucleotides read TGTGCCAGCAGCTTCTCCCCCGGGACTGTGTACAATGAGCAGTTCTTC. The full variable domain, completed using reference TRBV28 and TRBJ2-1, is DVKVTQSSRYLVKRTGEKVFLECVQDMDHENMFWYRQDPGLGLRLIYFSYDVKMKEKGDIPEGYSVSREKKERFSLILESASTNQTSMYLCASSFSPGTVYNEQFFGPGTRLTVL.

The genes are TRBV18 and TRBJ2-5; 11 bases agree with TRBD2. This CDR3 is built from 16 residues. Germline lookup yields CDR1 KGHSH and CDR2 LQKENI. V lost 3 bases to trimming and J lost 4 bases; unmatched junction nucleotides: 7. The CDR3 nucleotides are TGTGCCAGCTCACCGATGACTAGCGGGATAGCAGAGACCCAGTACTTC. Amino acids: CASSPMTSGIAETQYF.

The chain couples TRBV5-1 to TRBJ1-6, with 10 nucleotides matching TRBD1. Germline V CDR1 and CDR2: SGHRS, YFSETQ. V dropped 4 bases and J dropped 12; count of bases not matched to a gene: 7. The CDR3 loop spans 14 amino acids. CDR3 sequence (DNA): TGCGCCAGCAGCACTGGGACAGGGGAGGTACCCCTCCACTTT. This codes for CASSTGTGEVPLHF.